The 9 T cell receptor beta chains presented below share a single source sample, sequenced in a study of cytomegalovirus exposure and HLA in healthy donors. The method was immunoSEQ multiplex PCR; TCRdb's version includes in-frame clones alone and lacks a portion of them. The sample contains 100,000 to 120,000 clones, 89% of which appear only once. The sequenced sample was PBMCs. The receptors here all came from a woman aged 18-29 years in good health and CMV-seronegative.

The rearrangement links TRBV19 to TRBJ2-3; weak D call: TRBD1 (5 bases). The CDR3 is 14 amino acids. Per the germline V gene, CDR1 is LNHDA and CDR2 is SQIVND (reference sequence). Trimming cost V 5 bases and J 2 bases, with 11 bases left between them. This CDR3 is CASSPRQLTDTQYF. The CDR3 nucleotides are TGTGCCAGTAGTCCGCGACAGCTCACAGATACGCAGTATTTT.

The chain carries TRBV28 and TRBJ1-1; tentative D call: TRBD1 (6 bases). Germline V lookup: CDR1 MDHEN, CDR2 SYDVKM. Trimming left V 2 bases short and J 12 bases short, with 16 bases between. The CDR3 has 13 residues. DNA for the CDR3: TGTGCCAGCAGTTTAAGTGGGGGGGCCGAAACTTTCTTT. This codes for CASSLSGGAETFF.

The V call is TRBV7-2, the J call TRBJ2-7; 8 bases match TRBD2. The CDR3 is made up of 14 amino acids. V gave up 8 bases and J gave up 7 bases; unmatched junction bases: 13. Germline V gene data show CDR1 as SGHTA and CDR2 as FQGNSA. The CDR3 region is CASCPGGPLTEQYF. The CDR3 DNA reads TGTGCCAGCTGCCCGGGAGGGCCGCTTACGGAGCAGTACTTC.

CDR3 residues: CASSDQGVAEAFF. CDR3 sequence (DNA): TGTGCCAGCAGCGATCAGGGGGTCGCTGAAGCTTTCTTT. The V gene is TRBV6-5, the J gene TRBJ1-1; 7 bases map to TRBD1. V gave up 6 bases and J gave up 6 bases; unmatched junction bases: 7. The CDR3 consists of 13 residues. CDR1 and CDR2 (germline): MNHEY, SVGAGI.

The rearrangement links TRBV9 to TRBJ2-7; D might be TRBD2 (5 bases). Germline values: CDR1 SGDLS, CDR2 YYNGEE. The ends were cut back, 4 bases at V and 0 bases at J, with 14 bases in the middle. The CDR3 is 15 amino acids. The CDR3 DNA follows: TGTGCCAGCAGCCCTCAGAGGGCCAGCTCCTACGAGCAGTACTTC. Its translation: CASSPQRASSYEQYF.

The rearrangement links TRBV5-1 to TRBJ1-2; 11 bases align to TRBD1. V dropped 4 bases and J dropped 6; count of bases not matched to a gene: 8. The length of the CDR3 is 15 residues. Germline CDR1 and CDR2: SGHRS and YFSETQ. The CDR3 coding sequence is TGCGCCAGCAGCCTTGTACGGACAGGGGGCAATGGCTACACCTTC. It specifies CASSLVRTGGNGYTF.

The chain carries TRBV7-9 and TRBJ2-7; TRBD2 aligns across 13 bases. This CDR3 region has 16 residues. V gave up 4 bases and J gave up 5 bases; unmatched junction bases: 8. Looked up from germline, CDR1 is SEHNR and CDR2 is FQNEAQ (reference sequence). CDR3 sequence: CASSSGLAGAFDEQYF. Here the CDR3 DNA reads TGTGCCAGCAGCTCCGGACTAGCGGGAGCTTTCGACGAGCAGTACTTC.

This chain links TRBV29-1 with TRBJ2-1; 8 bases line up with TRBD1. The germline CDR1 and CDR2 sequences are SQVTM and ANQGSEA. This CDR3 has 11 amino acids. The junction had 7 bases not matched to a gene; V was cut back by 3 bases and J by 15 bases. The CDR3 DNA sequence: TGCAGCGTTGAGATACAGGGGGGCCCGTTCTTC. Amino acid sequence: CSVEIQGGPFF.

The CDR3 reads CASSPHMRRDRATDTQYF. The CDR3 nucleotides are TGTGCCAGCAGCCCCCACATGAGACGGGACAGGGCAACAGATACGCAGTATTTT. This chain links TRBV4-2 with TRBJ2-3, with 9 nucleotides matching TRBD1. The CDR3 runs to 18 residues. The V segment lost 4 bases and the J segment 3 bases; nucleotides outside the gene matches: 14. Germline CDR1 reads LGHNA; CDR2 reads YNFKEQ.